The clone carrying this TCR beta chain appeared a few times. Its specificity is unknown. The CDR3 sequence is 15 residues long. The V gene's germline CDR1 is SNHLY and CDR2 FYNNEI. J gave up 5 bases and V 8 bases, and 6 bases lay outside the gene matches. The record originates from a study of T cell repertoires in cytomegalovirus infection. TCRdb called the reads again in MiXCR, with one record for every CDR3 protein. Found here are 450,000 to 650,000 distinct CDR3 sequences, around two fifths of them singletons; the top ten hold around 50%. This sample comprised cultured PBMCs, obtained from culture after CMV antigen stimulation. The genes are TRBV2 and TRBJ2-1; TRBD2 matches at 13 bases. This receptor was identified in a human donor in good health (CMV status not recorded). Some clones in this sample may be carry-over from other donors' samples. DNA for the CDR3: TGTGCCAGCGGAGGACTAGCGGGGGTAGACAATGAGCAGTTCTTC. This codes for CASGGLAGVDNEQFF.